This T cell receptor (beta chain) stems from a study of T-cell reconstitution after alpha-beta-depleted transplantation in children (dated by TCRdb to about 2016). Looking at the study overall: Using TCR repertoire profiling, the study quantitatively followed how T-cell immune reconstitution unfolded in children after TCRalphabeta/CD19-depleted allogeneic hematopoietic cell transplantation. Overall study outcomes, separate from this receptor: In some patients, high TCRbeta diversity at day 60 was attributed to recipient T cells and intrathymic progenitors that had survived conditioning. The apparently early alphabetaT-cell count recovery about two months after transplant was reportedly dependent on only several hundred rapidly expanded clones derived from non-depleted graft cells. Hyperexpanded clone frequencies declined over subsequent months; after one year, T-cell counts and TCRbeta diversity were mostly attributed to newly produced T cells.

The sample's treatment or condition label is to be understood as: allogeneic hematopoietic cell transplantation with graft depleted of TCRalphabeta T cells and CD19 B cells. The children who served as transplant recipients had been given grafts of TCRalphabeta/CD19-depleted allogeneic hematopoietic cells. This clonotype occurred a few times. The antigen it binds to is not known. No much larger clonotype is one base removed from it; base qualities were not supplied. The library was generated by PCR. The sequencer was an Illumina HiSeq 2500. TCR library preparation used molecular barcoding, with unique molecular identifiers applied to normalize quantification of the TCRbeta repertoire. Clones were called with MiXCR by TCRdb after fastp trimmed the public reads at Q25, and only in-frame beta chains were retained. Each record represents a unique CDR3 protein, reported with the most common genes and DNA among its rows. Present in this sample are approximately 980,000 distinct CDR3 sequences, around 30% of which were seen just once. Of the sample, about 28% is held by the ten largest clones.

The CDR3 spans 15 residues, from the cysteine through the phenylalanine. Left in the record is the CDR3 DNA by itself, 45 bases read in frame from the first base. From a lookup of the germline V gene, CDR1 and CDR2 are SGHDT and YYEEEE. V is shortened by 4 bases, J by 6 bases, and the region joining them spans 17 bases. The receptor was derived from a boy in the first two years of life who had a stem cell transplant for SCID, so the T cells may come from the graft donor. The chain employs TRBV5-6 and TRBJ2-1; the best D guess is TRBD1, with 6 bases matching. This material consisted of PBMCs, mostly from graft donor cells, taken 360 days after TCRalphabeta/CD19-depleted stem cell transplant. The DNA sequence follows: TGTGCCAGCAGCGGCGACAGGAAGGTTTTCAATGAGCAGTTCTTC. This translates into CASSGDRKVFNEQFF. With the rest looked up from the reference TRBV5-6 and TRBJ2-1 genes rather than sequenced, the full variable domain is DAGVTQSPTHLIKTRGQQVTLRCSPKSGHDTVSWYQQALGQGPQFIFQYYEEEERQRGNFPDRFSGHQFPNYSSELNVNALLLGDSALYLCASSGDRKVFNEQFFGPGTRLTVL.